The 16 T cell receptor beta chains below were found in one sample sequenced in a study of breast tumors, draining lymph nodes, adjacent tissues. TCRdb reprocessed the multiplex PCR reads with MiXCR, giving one entry per CDR3 protein. The data show around 290,000 distinct CDR3 sequences, 30% seen once. Breast cancer patients provided tissue from their axillary draining lymph nodes. Sequencing input: axillary lymph node tissue. These receptors were collected from a female donor with breast cancer. Some clones in this sample may be carry-over from other donors' samples.

The chain recombines TRBV12-3 or TRBV12-4 with TRBJ2-7; 8 positions agree with TRBD1. Trimming removed 6 bases from V and 4 bases from J; junction bases left unmatched: 8. This CDR3 has 14 amino acids. The CDR3 DNA is TGTGCCAGCAGCCCGGGACAGGAGCGGTACGAGCAGTACTTC. It is translated as CASSPGQERYEQYF.

Many counts were recorded for this clonotype. The rearrangement joins TRBV4-2 to TRBJ1-6; tentatively, D is TRBD1 (5 bases). The CDR3 totals 15 residues. Deletions cut 3 bases from V and 5 bases from J, with 11 bases between. CDR1 LGHNA and CDR2 YNFKEQ come from the germline V gene. CDR3 protein: CASSQGGGDNSPLHF. For the CDR3, the DNA is TGTGCCAGCAGCCAGGGGGGAGGTGATAATTCACCCCTCCACTTT.

This clonotype was counted at least ten times. This chain joins TRBV7-9 and TRBJ2-2; 8 bases line up with TRBD1. The J segment lost 6 bases and the V segment lost 4 bases, leaving 16 bases of the junction unmatched. This CDR3 has 18 amino acids. Germline V gene data show CDR1 as SEHNR and CDR2 as FQNEAQ (reference sequence). CDR3 in amino acids: CASSSQSGLRGRPGELFF. Here the CDR3 DNA reads TGTGCCAGCAGCTCGCAGTCAGGTCTCAGGGGGCGCCCCGGGGAGCTGTTTTTT.

This clonotype was observed many times. The chain couples TRBV2 to TRBJ2-1; D may correspond to TRBD1 or TRBD2 (6 bases each). With 4 bases removed from V and 10 bases from J, the gap between germline ends came to 17 bases. The CDR3 extends over 14 amino acids. From germline, CDR1 is SNHLY and CDR2 FYNNEI. In DNA form, the CDR3 reads TGTGCCAGCAGTGTCAATAGCGGAGGGGGGGAGCAGTTCTTC. Translated, it gives CASSVNSGGGEQFF. The variable domain in full, completed from reference TRBV2 and TRBJ2-1, reads EPEVTQTPSHQVTQMGQEVILRCVPISNHLYFYWYRQILGQKVEFLVSFYNNEISEKSEIFDDQFSVERPDGSNFTLKIRSTKLEDSAMYFCASSVNSGGGEQFFGPGTRLTVL.

The chain combines TRBV20-1 with TRBJ1-5, with a possible D match to TRBD1 (5 bases). V was shortened by 5 bases and J by 6 bases, with 32 bases between the two germline ends. The CDR3 covers 19 residues. Germline V CDR1 and CDR2: DFQATT, SNEGSKA (reference sequence). CDR3 loop: CSAAQARDEQYLVGQPQHF. Written as DNA, the CDR3 is TGCAGTGCTGCACAGGCCCGGGACGAGCAGTACTTAGTAGGTCAGCCCCAGCATTTT.

A note on this clonotype: This could be a read error, since a much larger clone is one nucleotide away. The chain links TRBV30 to TRBJ2-7; 8 positions agree with TRBD1. The CDR3 totals 12 residues. The J segment lost 2 bases and the V segment lost 5 bases, leaving 2 bases of the junction unmatched. Germline CDR1 is GTSNPN and CDR2 is SVGIG (reference sequence). CDR3 in amino acids: CAWGQGTYEQYF. DNA of the CDR3: TGTGCCTGGGGACAGGGCACCTACGAGCAGTACTTC.

In its sample, this clonotype was seen a few times. The gene calls are TRBV30 and TRBJ1-5; a possible D gene is TRBD1 (6 bases). The CDR3 spans 14 residues. Deletions cut 0 bases from V and 6 bases from J, with 12 bases between. The germline V gene has CDR1 GTSNPN and CDR2 SVGIG (reference sequence). The CDR3, as DNA: TGTGCCTGGAGTGTACGAGGGGGGAGTCAGCCCCAGCATTTT. This gives the protein CAWSVRGGSQPQHF.

This clonotype occurred many times. The rearrangement uses TRBV5-1 and TRBJ2-3; D call uncertain. The CDR3 length is 16 residues. Germline values: CDR1 SGHRS, CDR2 YFSETQ. Trimming pared 0 bases from V and 1 base from J, leaving 12 bases between. The CDR3 protein is CASSLAVGVGTDTQYF. In DNA form, the CDR3 reads TGCGCCAGCAGCTTGGCTGTGGGTGTTGGCACAGATACGCAGTATTTT.

To note about this clonotype: Since a much larger clone is just one base distant, this may be a read error. This chain links TRBV2 with TRBJ2-1; the match to TRBD1 covers 7 bases. The CDR3 length is 16 residues. With V trimmed by 8 bases and J by 4 bases, 14 bases remained unmatched. Germline V gene lookup returns CDR1 SNHLY and CDR2 FYNNEI. In DNA form, the CDR3 reads TGTGCCAGCGCAGGGGACAGCGCTCTAATTTACAATGAGCAGTTCTTC. It encodes CASAGDSALIYNEQFF.

Concerning this clonotype itself: A read error is likely, as this CDR3 ends without the conserved phenylalanine or tryptophan. The chain joins TRBV5-6 to TRBJ2-3; D is uncertain. The CDR3 spans 11 residues. Germline loops: CDR1 SGHDT, CDR2 YYEEEE. DNA for the CDR3: TGTGCCAGCAGCTCCACAGATACACAGTATTGT. This sequence encodes CASSSTDTQYC.

In this sample, this clonotype turned up many times. The chain is built from TRBV10-3 and TRBJ2-7; D assignment may be TRBD1 or TRBD2 (5 bases each). Germline V lookup: CDR1 ENHRY, CDR2 SYGVKD. V lost 8 bases, J lost 3 bases, and 17 bases lay in between. The CDR3 covers 14 residues. For the CDR3, the DNA is TGTGCCATCTCGAAGGGGACCAATCTCTACGAGCAGTACTTC. This translates into CAISKGTNLYEQYF.

This clonotype was recorded many times. The chain employs TRBV10-1 and TRBJ2-2, with D possibly TRBD2 on 5 matching bases. V was clipped by 5 bases and J by 5 bases, with 12 bases between them. The CDR3 has 14 amino acids. Germline V gene lookup returns CDR1 WNHNN and CDR2 SYGVQD (reference sequence). The CDR3 DNA reads TGCGCCAGCAGTACGGGGTTCGAAACCGGGGAGCTGTTTTTT. Residues: CASSTGFETGELFF.

The rearrangement joins TRBV12-3 or TRBV12-4 to TRBJ2-1, with 11 bases fitting TRBD2. The CDR3 covers 16 residues. With 4 bases clipped from V and 8 bases from J, the junction kept 10 bases outside the gene matches. This chain's CDR3 is CASSCRVGLAGDEQFF. The CDR3, as DNA: TGTGCCAGCAGTTGCCGGGTTGGACTAGCGGGCGATGAGCAGTTCTTC.

On this clonotype itself: At one end, the junction sequence differs from germline, possibly due to a read error. V usage is TRBV29-1 and J usage is TRBJ2-3, with 8 bases that match TRBD2. Germline lookup yields CDR1 SQVTM and CDR2 ANQGSEA. CDR3 size: 13 residues. CDR3 sequence reads: CSVGGRPTDTLYF. The CDR3 DNA sequence: TGCAGTGTCGGCGGGAGGCCCACAGATACGCTGTATTTT.

This clonotype was found many times. This chain links TRBV12-3 or TRBV12-4 with TRBJ2-1; the match to TRBD2 covers 8 bases. Trimming at V came to 6 bases and at J to 7 bases, leaving 11 bases not matched to a gene. The CDR3 has 15 residues. CDR3 loop: CASSTGTSTLNEQFF. Here the CDR3 DNA reads TGTGCCAGCAGCACCGGGACTAGTACCCTTAATGAGCAGTTCTTC.

This clonotype has at least ten counts. V is TRBV11-3 and J is TRBJ2-7; weak D call: TRBD1 (6 bases). Trimming removed 5 bases from V and 3 bases from J, with 14 bases in between. This CDR3 is 14 amino acids long. CDR1 SGHNT and CDR2 YENEEA come from the germline V gene. DNA for the CDR3: TGTGCCAGCAGCGACCGGGACAAAATCTACGAGCAGTACTTC. Protein sequence: CASSDRDKIYEQYF.